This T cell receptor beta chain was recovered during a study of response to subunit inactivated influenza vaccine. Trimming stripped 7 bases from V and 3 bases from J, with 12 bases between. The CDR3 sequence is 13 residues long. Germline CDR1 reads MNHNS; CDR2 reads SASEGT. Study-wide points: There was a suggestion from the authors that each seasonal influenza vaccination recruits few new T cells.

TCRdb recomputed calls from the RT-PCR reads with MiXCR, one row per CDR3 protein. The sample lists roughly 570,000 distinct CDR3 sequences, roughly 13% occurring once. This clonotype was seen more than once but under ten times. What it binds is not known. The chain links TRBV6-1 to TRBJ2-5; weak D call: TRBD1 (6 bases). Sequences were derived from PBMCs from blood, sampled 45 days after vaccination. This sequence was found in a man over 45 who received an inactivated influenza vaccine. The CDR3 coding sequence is TGTGCCAGCACCCCGGACAGCGAAGAGACCCAGTACTTC. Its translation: CASTPDSEETQYF.